This record covers a single T cell receptor beta chain. As yet, its antigen is unknown. The immunoSEQ assay was v3. Some clones are missing from TCRdb's copy, which holds only in-frame ones; the method was immunoSEQ multiplex PCR. The sample holds tens of thousands of clones; 70% to 85% are singletons and the top ten take about 6%. Time point here: pre-treatment sample, taken before nivolumab and TIL therapy. Tumor tissue came from excised metastases, mostly pleural nodules or supraclavicular lymph nodes. Progressing patients received lymphodepletion, expanded TIL infusion and IL-2. The sample comes from a study of TIL therapy for anti-PD-1-resistant metastatic lung cancer. Study conclusions and caveats: Many TIL product clones were absent from baseline tumor, suggesting clonal contraction.

CDR1 and CDR2 (germline): MDHEN, SYDVKM. Trimming took 4 bases from V and 0 from J, leaving 12 bases between them. The CDR3 spans 15 residues. This clonotype was sampled from a person aged 25 to 85 with non-small cell lung cancer. The chain uses TRBV28 and TRBJ1-1; no firm D call. Sequencing was performed on tumor tissue, taken at baseline. Here the CDR3 reads CASSSGSSMNTEAFF. The CDR3 DNA reads as TGTGCCAGCAGTTCGGGGAGCAGCATGAACACTGAAGCTTTCTTT.